The rows below give T cell receptor beta chains drawn from one sample of a study of cytomegalovirus exposure and HLA in healthy donors. TCRdb's copy holds only in-frame clones and misses some; the assay was immunoSEQ multiplex PCR. The sample consists of some 260,000 clones, around 90% of them appearing once. Sequenced material: PBMCs. These receptors all stem from a woman between 25 and 40 years old in good health and CMV-seronegative. The CDR3 runs from the conserved cysteine through the conserved F or W. Fields, in order: J gene, D gene, V gene, clone size, CDR3 protein, CDR3 DNA. D genes are given only for firm matches. Only part of the rows carry a size: once, few, many, or a class if the clone is expanded.

J gene: TRBJ2-2
D gene: TRBD1
V gene: TRBV6-5
clone size: -
CDR3 protein: CATDEGARLTGELFF
CDR3 DNA: TGTGCCACCGACGAGGGGGCGCGATTAACCGGGGAGCTGTTTTTT

J gene: TRBJ1-1
D gene: -
V gene: TRBV16
clone size: few
CDR3 protein: CASSQGVLGTEAFF
CDR3 DNA: TGTGCCAGCAGCCAGGGCGTTCTGGGAACTGAAGCTTTCTTT

J gene: TRBJ2-3
D gene: -
V gene: TRBV5-6
clone size: -
CDR3 protein: CASSPRTTVQDTQYF
CDR3 DNA: TGTGCCAGCAGCCCTAGGACGACAGTGCAAGATACGCAGTATTTT

J gene: TRBJ2-3
D gene: TRBD2
V gene: TRBV10-2
clone size: -
CDR3 protein: CAISSGLTDTQYF
CDR3 DNA: TGCGCCATCTCTAGCGGTCTCACAGATACGCAGTATTTT

J gene: TRBJ2-7
D gene: -
V gene: TRBV27
clone size: -
CDR3 protein: CASSPTGDFISYEQYF
CDR3 DNA: TGTGCCAGCAGCCCTACGGGGGACTTCATTTCCTACGAGCAGTACTTC

J gene: TRBJ1-1
D gene: -
V gene: TRBV5-1
clone size: -
CDR3 protein: CASSSVGTGTGRDTEAFF
CDR3 DNA: TGCGCCAGCAGCTCTGTCGGAACAGGGACGGGTCGGGACACTGAAGCTTTCTTT

J gene: TRBJ2-1
D gene: -
V gene: TRBV7-9
clone size: once
CDR3 protein: CASSLLGSIGEQFF
CDR3 DNA: TGTGCCAGCAGCTTATTGGGTTCGATCGGTGAGCAGTTCTTC

J gene: TRBJ1-5
D gene: TRBD1
V gene: TRBV7-9
clone size: -
CDR3 protein: CASSLNQGADQPQHF
CDR3 DNA: TGTGCCAGCAGCTTAAATCAGGGGGCGGATCAGCCCCAGCATTTT

J gene: TRBJ1-5
D gene: -
V gene: TRBV6-1
clone size: -
CDR3 protein: CASSGSQDQPQHF
CDR3 DNA: TGTGCCAGCAGTGGGTCTCAGGATCAGCCCCAGCATTTT

J gene: TRBJ2-1
D gene: -
V gene: TRBV9
clone size: -
CDR3 protein: CASSSSPRGSYNEQFF
CDR3 DNA: TGTGCCAGCAGCTCATCCCCGCGGGGCTCCTACAATGAGCAGTTCTTC

J gene: TRBJ2-7
D gene: TRBD2
V gene: TRBV29-1
clone size: many
CDR3 protein: CSVVSGRALRGEQYF
CDR3 DNA: TGCAGCGTTGTGAGCGGGAGGGCCCTACGGGGGGAGCAGTACTTC

J gene: TRBJ1-3
D gene: -
V gene: TRBV9
clone size: -
CDR3 protein: CASSEDTYSGNTIYF
CDR3 DNA: TGTGCCAGCAGCGAGGACACCTACTCTGGAAACACCATATATTTT

J gene: TRBJ2-1
D gene: TRBD1
V gene: TRBV28
clone size: -
CDR3 protein: CASRDDRDLSSYNEQFF
CDR3 DNA: TGTGCCAGCAGAGACGACAGGGACCTAAGCTCCTACAATGAGCAGTTCTTC

J gene: TRBJ2-3
D gene: TRBD2
V gene: TRBV7-9
clone size: few
CDR3 protein: CASSASLAGTDTQYF
CDR3 DNA: TGTGCCAGCAGCGCGTCACTAGCGGGAACAGATACGCAGTATTTT

J gene: TRBJ1-4
D gene: -
V gene: TRBV15
clone size: -
CDR3 protein: CATSRSPVGGNEKLFF
CDR3 DNA: TGTGCCACCAGCAGGTCCCCGGTGGGGGGGAATGAAAAACTGTTTTTT

J gene: TRBJ1-1
D gene: -
V gene: TRBV30
clone size: -
CDR3 protein: CAWKWVRSEAFF
CDR3 DNA: TGTGCCTGGAAATGGGTTCGGTCTGAAGCTTTCTTT

J gene: TRBJ1-5
D gene: TRBD1
V gene: TRBV7-8
clone size: -
CDR3 protein: CASSYQGAQPQHF
CDR3 DNA: TGTGCCAGCAGCTATCAGGGGGCGCAGCCCCAGCATTTT

J gene: TRBJ2-5
D gene: -
V gene: TRBV6-6
clone size: -
CDR3 protein: CASSHKETQYF
CDR3 DNA: TGTGCCAGCAGCCATAAAGAGACCCAGTACTTC

J gene: TRBJ2-7
D gene: -
V gene: TRBV29-1
clone size: -
CDR3 protein: CSVEGDDGEQYF
CDR3 DNA: TGCAGCGTTGAGGGCGATGACGGAGAGCAGTACTTC

J gene: TRBJ1-4
D gene: -
V gene: TRBV5-6
clone size: -
CDR3 protein: CASSFRRANEKLFF
CDR3 DNA: TGTGCCAGCAGCTTTCGGCGGGCTAATGAAAAACTGTTTTTT

J gene: TRBJ2-7
D gene: TRBD2
V gene: TRBV7-8
clone size: -
CDR3 protein: CASSLKSLAGGSSYEQYF
CDR3 DNA: TGTGCCAGCAGCTTAAAATCACTAGCGGGAGGGTCCTCCTACGAGCAGTACTTC

J gene: TRBJ2-1
D gene: TRBD2
V gene: TRBV6-1
clone size: -
CDR3 protein: CASSERLAGAEQFF
CDR3 DNA: TGTGCCAGCAGTGAGCGACTAGCGGGAGCTGAGCAGTTCTTC

J gene: TRBJ1-2
D gene: -
V gene: TRBV27
clone size: once
CDR3 protein: CASSFQGNYGYTF
CDR3 DNA: TGTGCCAGCAGTTTTCAGGGGAACTATGGCTACACCTTC

J gene: TRBJ2-3
D gene: -
V gene: TRBV5-1
clone size: few
CDR3 protein: CASSPKSIRDPSTDTQYF
CDR3 DNA: TGCGCCAGCAGCCCGAAAAGTATCCGGGATCCGAGCACAGATACGCAGTATTTT

J gene: TRBJ2-3
D gene: -
V gene: TRBV5-1
clone size: -
CDR3 protein: CASSFLSTSTDTQYF
CDR3 DNA: TGCGCCAGCAGCTTCCTCTCAACGAGCACAGATACGCAGTATTTT

J gene: TRBJ2-7
D gene: TRBD1
V gene: TRBV27
clone size: many
CDR3 protein: CASRTGGGTAYEQYF
CDR3 DNA: TGTGCCAGCAGGACAGGGGGCGGCACTGCATACGAGCAGTACTTC

J gene: TRBJ2-1
D gene: TRBD2
V gene: TRBV27
clone size: few
CDR3 protein: CASSAGGDYNEQFF
CDR3 DNA: TGTGCCAGCAGTGCGGGAGGGGATTACAATGAGCAGTTCTTC

J gene: TRBJ2-7
D gene: TRBD1
V gene: TRBV10-2
clone size: few
CDR3 protein: CASSLRGQGSYEQYF
CDR3 DNA: TGCGCCAGCAGTCTGAGAGGACAGGGCTCCTACGAGCAGTACTTC

J gene: TRBJ2-5
D gene: TRBD2
V gene: TRBV7-2
clone size: -
CDR3 protein: CASSLGVGAGTSGRGTQYF
CDR3 DNA: TGTGCCAGCAGCTTAGGGGTAGGCGCTGGGACTAGCGGGAGAGGGACCCAGTACTTC

J gene: TRBJ2-1
D gene: TRBD2
V gene: TRBV5-1
clone size: -
CDR3 protein: CASSGLATSYNEQFF
CDR3 DNA: TGCGCCAGCAGCGGACTAGCGACCTCCTACAATGAGCAGTTCTTC

J gene: TRBJ2-7
D gene: -
V gene: TRBV7-8
clone size: -
CDR3 protein: CASSGGASGVYEQYF
CDR3 DNA: TGTGCCAGCAGCGGGGGGGCGAGCGGTGTGTACGAGCAGTACTTC

J gene: TRBJ2-7
D gene: TRBD1
V gene: TRBV6-5
clone size: -
CDR3 protein: CASSRQGYEQYF
CDR3 DNA: TGTGCCAGCAGCCGACAGGGGTACGAGCAGTACTTC

J gene: TRBJ2-3
D gene: TRBD2
V gene: TRBV28
clone size: -
CDR3 protein: CASSLFAGVPQSTDTQYF
CDR3 DNA: TGTGCCAGCAGTTTATTTGCGGGGGTGCCCCAAAGCACAGATACGCAGTATTTT

J gene: TRBJ2-7
D gene: TRBD1
V gene: TRBV4-1
clone size: once
CDR3 protein: CASSQGTGGPYEQYF
CDR3 DNA: TGCGCCAGCAGCCAAGGGACAGGGGGCCCCTACGAGCAGTACTTC

J gene: TRBJ2-1
D gene: -
V gene: TRBV7-2
clone size: -
CDR3 protein: CASSFHPASYNEQFF
CDR3 DNA: TGTGCCAGCAGCTTCCATCCTGCCTCCTACAATGAGCAGTTCTTC

J gene: TRBJ2-1
D gene: TRBD2
V gene: TRBV28
clone size: -
CDR3 protein: CASSFLTSGSRYEQFF
CDR3 DNA: TGTGCCAGCAGTTTCCTGACTAGCGGGAGTCGGTATGAGCAGTTCTTC

J gene: TRBJ2-7
D gene: TRBD2
V gene: TRBV28
clone size: -
CDR3 protein: CASSITSGSYEQYF
CDR3 DNA: TGTGCCAGCAGTATCACTAGCGGCTCCTACGAGCAGTACTTC

J gene: TRBJ2-7
D gene: -
V gene: TRBV6-6
clone size: -
CDR3 protein: CASSYSDNTEQYF
CDR3 DNA: TGTGCCAGCAGTTACTCGGACAATACGGAGCAGTACTTC

J gene: TRBJ2-5
D gene: -
V gene: TRBV4-3
clone size: -
CDR3 protein: CASSHLLSQETQYF
CDR3 DNA: TGCGCCAGCAGCCACCTACTCAGCCAAGAGACCCAGTACTTC

J gene: TRBJ2-1
D gene: -
V gene: TRBV7-8
clone size: -
CDR3 protein: CASSLVWTVYNEQFF
CDR3 DNA: TGTGCCAGCAGCTTAGTCTGGACAGTATACAATGAGCAGTTCTTC

J gene: TRBJ2-1
D gene: TRBD1
V gene: TRBV7-2
clone size: -
CDR3 protein: CASSSTDRVDLDEQFF
CDR3 DNA: TGTGCCAGCAGCTCAACGGACAGGGTTGACTTGGATGAGCAGTTCTTC

J gene: TRBJ2-1
D gene: TRBD2
V gene: TRBV27
clone size: -
CDR3 protein: CASSQGASGSWNEQFF
CDR3 DNA: TGTGCCAGCAGTCAAGGGGCTAGCGGGAGTTGGAATGAGCAGTTCTTC

J gene: TRBJ2-5
D gene: -
V gene: TRBV9
clone size: -
CDR3 protein: CASSPGPQETQYF
CDR3 DNA: TGTGCCAGCAGCCCGGGGCCCCAAGAGACCCAGTACTTC

J gene: TRBJ1-1
D gene: TRBD1
V gene: TRBV9
clone size: -
CDR3 protein: CASSVGDSYTEAFF
CDR3 DNA: TGTGCCAGCAGCGTAGGGGACAGCTACACTGAAGCTTTCTTT

J gene: TRBJ2-1
D gene: TRBD1
V gene: TRBV30
clone size: -
CDR3 protein: CAWRDRASNEQFF
CDR3 DNA: TGTGCCTGGAGGGACAGGGCGTCAAATGAGCAGTTCTTC

J gene: TRBJ2-3
D gene: -
V gene: TRBV27
clone size: -
CDR3 protein: CASSSPGHSPSTDTQYF
CDR3 DNA: TGTGCCAGCAGTTCCCCGGGACATTCCCCATCCACAGATACGCAGTATTTT

J gene: TRBJ2-1
D gene: -
V gene: TRBV19
clone size: -
CDR3 protein: CASSIGSYNEQFF
CDR3 DNA: TGTGCCAGTAGTATCGGGTCCTACAATGAGCAGTTCTTC

J gene: TRBJ2-1
D gene: -
V gene: TRBV7-3
clone size: -
CDR3 protein: CASSLNHNEQFF
CDR3 DNA: TGTGCCAGCAGCTTAAATCACAATGAGCAGTTCTTC

J gene: TRBJ2-1
D gene: -
V gene: TRBV13
clone size: -
CDR3 protein: CASSLVRSQAEQFF
CDR3 DNA: TGTGCCAGCAGCTTAGTAAGATCCCAGGCTGAGCAGTTCTTC

J gene: TRBJ2-7
D gene: -
V gene: TRBV18
clone size: -
CDR3 protein: CASSPSGDMGYEQYF
CDR3 DNA: TGTGCCAGCTCACCGAGCGGCGACATGGGGTACGAGCAGTACTTC

J gene: TRBJ1-5
D gene: TRBD1
V gene: TRBV9
clone size: -
CDR3 protein: CASSVGGTGNQPQHF
CDR3 DNA: TGTGCCAGCAGCGTAGGGGGGACAGGCAATCAGCCCCAGCATTTT